The T cell receptor beta chain under discussion was sequenced for a study of glioma-infiltrating T cells. This CDR3 has 15 residues. V lost 2 bases, J lost 2 bases, and 13 bases lay in between. Germline-derived CDR1 and CDR2 are LGHNA and YNFKEQ. Notes on the study in general: Above-expected tissue-blood divergence occurred in all gliomas, most in low-grade ones. CDR3 overlap between tissue and blood was very small.

TCR alpha and beta CDR3 regions were amplified from RNA using iRepertoire nested multiplex PCR. Each CDR3 protein is one row after TCRdb ran MiXCR on the multiplex PCR reads. The table has more than 9,000 distinct CDR3 sequences, approximately 25% seen once. Details on this clonotype: As yet, its antigen is unknown.

The sequence was obtained from a human donor with low-grade glioma or glioblastoma, undergoing nonglioma brain surgery, or in good health (not recorded which). The V gene is TRBV4-2, the J gene TRBJ2-7; D gene unclear. The sequencing input was glioma tissue, nonneoplastic brain tissue, or PBMCs (not recorded which). The CDR3 DNA sequence: TGTGCCAGCAGCCAAAGTCCCAGCAGCCCCTACGAGCAGTACTTC. Encoded protein: CASSQSPSSPYEQYF.